Below are 16 T cell receptor beta chains sequenced from a single sample in a study of blood T cell repertoires in COVID-19. The method was immunoSEQ multiplex PCR; TCRdb's version includes in-frame clones alone and lacks a portion of them. Among more than 110,000 clones, 70% to 80% were seen once, and the ten largest hold under 4.5%. Sample: peripheral blood. Source of these receptors: a man aged 55 to 70 with acute or convalescent COVID-19.

This chain connects TRBV7-9 to TRBJ2-4, with a weak D call TRBD1 (5 bases). V gave up 3 bases and J gave up 8 bases, with 11 bases separating them. CDR1 is SEHNR, CDR2 FQNEAQ, per germline (reference sequence). The CDR3 runs 13 residues. The CDR3 sequence: CASSLPGKDIQYF. For the CDR3, the DNA is TGTGCCAGCAGCTTGCCAGGGAAAGACATTCAGTACTTC. Filled out from reference TRBV7-9 and TRBJ2-4, the complete variable domain reads DTGVSQNPRHKITKRGQNVTFRCDPISEHNRLYWYRQTLGQGPEFLTYFQNEAQLEKSRLLSDRFSAERPKGSFSTLEIQRTEQGDSAMYLCASSLPGKDIQYFGAGTRLSVL.

The rearrangement uses TRBV19 and TRBJ2-2; 8 positions agree with TRBD2. V trimming: 6 bases; J trimming: 4 bases; junction bases outside the gene matches: 7. The CDR3 sequence is 15 residues long. Germline V gene lookup returns CDR1 LNHDA and CDR2 SQIVND (reference sequence). The CDR3 protein is CASRGAGAGTGELFF. The CDR3 region has the DNA TGTGCCAGTAGGGGAGCGGGAGCGGGCACCGGGGAGCTGTTTTTT.

This chain joins TRBV2 and TRBJ1-2, with 8 bases identical to TRBD1. Germline V lookup: CDR1 SNHLY, CDR2 FYNNEI. J lost 6 bases, V lost 8 bases, and 8 bases had no gene match. This CDR3 is built from 13 residues. CDR3: CASGIRGRDGYTF. The CDR3 DNA reads TGTGCCAGCGGTATCAGGGGGCGCGATGGCTACACCTTC. The full variable domain, its missing parts supplied by reference TRBV2 and TRBJ1-2, is EPEVTQTPSHQVTQMGQEVILRCVPISNHLYFYWYRQILGQKVEFLVSFYNNEISEKSEIFDDQFSVERPDGSNFTLKIRSTKLEDSAMYFCASGIRGRDGYTFGSGTRLTVV.

The J gene is TRBJ1-5, the V gene TRBV27, with 8 bases fitting TRBD1. CDR1 MNHEY and CDR2 SMNVEV come from the germline V gene (reference sequence). The CDR3 has 16 residues. The J segment lost 4 bases and the V segment lost 4 bases, leaving 9 bases of the junction unmatched. CDR3 in amino acids: CASSSRGQGRNQPQHF. The CDR3 coding sequence is TGTGCCAGCAGTTCCAGAGGACAGGGTAGGAATCAGCCCCAGCATTTT.

This clone was counted a few times. The V gene is TRBV7-8, the J gene TRBJ2-5, with TRBD1 matching over 7 bases. The junction had 4 bases not matched to a gene; V was cut back by 7 bases and J by 2 bases. This CDR3 contains 13 residues. The germline V gene encodes CDR1 SGHVS and CDR2 FQNEAQ. This chain's CDR3 is CASTRTGQETQYF. For the CDR3, the DNA is TGTGCCAGCACCCGGACAGGTCAAGAGACCCAGTACTTC.

This sequence joins TRBV18 and TRBJ1-2; 8 nucleotides match TRBD1. The CDR3 spans 14 residues. Germline V gene data show CDR1 as KGHSH and CDR2 as LQKENI. With 4 bases clipped from V and 5 bases from J, the junction kept 6 bases outside the gene matches. The CDR3 here is CASSQRDRSYGYTF. The CDR3 DNA reads TGTGCCAGCTCACAGAGGGACAGGTCGTATGGCTACACCTTC.

This chain uses TRBV10-1 with TRBJ2-6; D remains unclear. The CDR3 has 14 residues. Germline V lookup: CDR1 WNHNN, CDR2 SYGVQD (reference sequence). Trimming removed 8 bases at V and 0 bases at J, with 8 bases between. CDR3 amino acids: CASLPGSGANVLTF. CDR3 sequence (DNA): TGCGCCAGCCTGCCAGGCTCTGGGGCCAACGTCCTGACTTTC.

The J gene is TRBJ1-1, the V gene TRBV5-4; D is unresolved. The CDR3 runs 13 residues. CDR1 is SGHNT and CDR2 is YYREEE in the germline V gene (reference sequence). The ends were cut back, 2 bases at V and 0 bases at J, with 5 bases in the middle. CDR3: CASSLQMNTEAFF. CDR3 nucleotide sequence: TGTGCCAGCAGCTTACAGATGAACACTGAAGCTTTCTTT. The full variable domain, completed using reference TRBV5-4 and TRBJ1-1, is ETGVTQSPTHLIKTRGQQVTLRCSSQSGHNTVSWYQQALGQGPQFIFQYYREEENGRGNFPPRFSGLQFPNYSSELNVNALELDDSALYLCASSLQMNTEAFFGQGTRLTVV.

The chain combines TRBV5-2 with TRBJ2-6; no DNA check was done on the table's D call, TRBD2. TRBV5-2 is flagged as a pseudogene. This CDR3 contains 21 residues. CDR3 sequence: CASSIAAPGLAGLPGANVLTF. The CDR3 DNA is TGTGCCAGCAGCATAGCCGCCCCTGGACTAGCGGGACTTCCTGGGGCCAACGTCCTGACTTTC.

This clone was recorded once. The V call is TRBV19, the J call TRBJ1-2, with 7 bases aligning to TRBD1. With 4 bases clipped from V and 0 bases from J, the junction kept 8 bases outside the gene matches. CDR1 is LNHDA, CDR2 SQIVND, per germline (reference sequence). This CDR3 comprises 16 residues. The CDR3 nucleotides are TGTGCCAGTAGTACCCGGACAGGTGCCTCTAACTATGGCTACACCTTC. Translation gives CASSTRTGASNYGYTF.

The chain links TRBV19 to TRBJ1-5; D is perhaps TRBD1 (6 bases). The germline gives CDR1 LNHDA, CDR2 SQIVND (reference sequence). This CDR3 is built from 16 residues. V was pared by 4 bases and J by 7 bases, with 20 bases between. DNA of the CDR3: TGTGCCAGTAGTACCGGAGTAGGGGGGGGCAGACAGCCCCAGCATTTT. Amino acids: CASSTGVGGGRQPQHF. The full variable domain, with the rest looked up from reference TRBV19 and TRBJ1-5, is DGGITQSPKYLFRKEGQNVTLSCEQNLNHDAMYWYRQDPGQGLRLIYYSQIVNDFQKGDIAEGYSVSREKKESFPLTVTSAQKNPTAFYLCASSTGVGGGRQPQHFGDGTRLSIL.

The chain is built from TRBV7-9 and TRBJ1-3, with D possibly being TRBD1 (5 bases). Per the germline V gene, CDR1 is SEHNR and CDR2 is FQNEAQ (reference sequence). The CDR3 spans 17 residues. Trimming took off 2 bases at V and 0 bases at J, with 14 bases between the two ends. In DNA form, the CDR3 reads TGTGCCAGCAGCTTAAATACCGGGGGAAACTCTGGAAACACCATATATTTT. Translation: CASSLNTGGNSGNTIYF.

This clone was seen only a few times. The DNA of the CDR3 is TGTGCCAGCAGCTTGAGGGGCGGGGAGCTGTTTTTT. Translation: CASSLRGGELFF. V and J are TRBV5-6 and TRBJ2-2, with TRBD1 as a possible D gene (5 bases). The CDR3 consists of 12 residues. Deletions cut 1 base from V and 7 bases from J, with 5 bases between. From germline, CDR1 is SGHDT and CDR2 YYEEEE.

The chain links TRBV18 to TRBJ1-1; D ambiguous. Trimming removed 3 bases from V and 3 bases from J, with 8 bases in between. Germline V gives CDR1 KGHSH, CDR2 LQKENI. The CDR3 extends over 13 amino acids. The CDR3 DNA is TGTGCCAGCTCACCGGGTCAGGACACTGAAGCTTTCTTT. It is translated as CASSPGQDTEAFF.

This clone was seen just once. The DNA for the CDR3 is TGTGCCAGCAGTTTGGGGCAGCGGGTTTACAATGAGCAGTTCTTC. This sequence encodes CASSLGQRVYNEQFF. The rearrangement joins TRBV27 to TRBJ2-1; a possible D gene is TRBD2 (6 bases). The V and J ends lost 3 bases and 4 bases respectively, with 13 bases between them. Germline CDR1 reads MNHEY; CDR2 reads SMNVEV (reference sequence). The CDR3 is 15 residues long.

The rearrangement joins TRBV19 to TRBJ1-5; maybe TRBD1 (5 bases). Trimming pared 5 bases from V and 0 bases from J, leaving 8 bases between. The V gene's germline CDR1 is LNHDA and CDR2 SQIVND (reference sequence). The CDR3 has 14 amino acids. The CDR3: CASSRGNSNQPQHF. CDR3 bases: TGTGCCAGTAGTCGGGGGAATAGCAATCAGCCCCAGCATTTT.